This T cell receptor beta chain was recovered during a study of T cells in Graves' hyperthyroidism and ophthalmopathy. Study overall: Blood was drawn when the patient was first diagnosed and still untreated.

Ophthalmopathy patients had Clinical Activity Score at least 3, NOSPECS grade at least 4, duration under 3 months. TCR beta CDR3 sequences were amplified from RNA transcripts. Researchers ran a first-round RT-PCR on the TCR CDR3 using the HTBI primer set. MiXCR, applied by TCRdb to the multiplex PCR reads, yields one record per CDR3 protein. Here the sample spans some 350,000 distinct CDR3 sequences, about an eighth being singletons. CDR1 and CDR2 (germline): DFQATT, SNEGSKA (reference sequence). CDR3 length: 12 residues. V was shortened by 5 bases and J by 1 base, with 8 bases between the two germline ends.

The gene calls are TRBV20-1 and TRBJ1-2; the D gene is possibly TRBD1 (5 bases). The source is a woman in her thirties or forties with Graves' ophthalmopathy. Sequenced sample: blood. In DNA form, the CDR3 reads TGCAGTGCTTCCAGGGTTAACTATGGCTACACCTTC. Protein product: CSASRVNYGYTF.